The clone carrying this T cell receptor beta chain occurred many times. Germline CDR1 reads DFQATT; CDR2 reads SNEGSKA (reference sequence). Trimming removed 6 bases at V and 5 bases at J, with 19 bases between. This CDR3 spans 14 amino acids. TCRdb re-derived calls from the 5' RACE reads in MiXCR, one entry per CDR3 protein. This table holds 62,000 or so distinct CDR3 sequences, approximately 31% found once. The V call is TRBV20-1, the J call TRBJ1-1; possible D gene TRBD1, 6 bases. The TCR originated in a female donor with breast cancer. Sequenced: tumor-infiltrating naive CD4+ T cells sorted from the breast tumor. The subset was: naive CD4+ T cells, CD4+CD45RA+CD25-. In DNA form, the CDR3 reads TGCAGTGCACCCATAGGGCAGGGGCAAACTGAAGCTTTCTTT. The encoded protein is CSAPIGQGQTEAFF.